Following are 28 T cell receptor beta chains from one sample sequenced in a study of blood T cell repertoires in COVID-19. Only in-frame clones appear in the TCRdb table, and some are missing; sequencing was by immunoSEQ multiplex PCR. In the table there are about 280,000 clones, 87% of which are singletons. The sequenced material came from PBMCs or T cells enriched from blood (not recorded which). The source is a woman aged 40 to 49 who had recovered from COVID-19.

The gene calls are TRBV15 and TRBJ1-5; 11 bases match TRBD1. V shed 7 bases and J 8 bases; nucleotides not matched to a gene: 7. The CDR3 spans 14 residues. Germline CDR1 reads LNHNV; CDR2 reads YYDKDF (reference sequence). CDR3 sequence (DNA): TGTGCCACCACGTCGGGACAGGGGGTTGAGCCCCAGCATTTT. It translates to CATTSGQGVEPQHF.

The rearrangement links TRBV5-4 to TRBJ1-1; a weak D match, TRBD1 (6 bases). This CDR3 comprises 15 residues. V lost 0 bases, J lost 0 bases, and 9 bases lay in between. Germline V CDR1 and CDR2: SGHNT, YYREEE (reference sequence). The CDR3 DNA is TGTGCCAGCAGCTTGGAGGGGACACTGAACACTGAAGCTTTCTTT. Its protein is CASSLEGTLNTEAFF.

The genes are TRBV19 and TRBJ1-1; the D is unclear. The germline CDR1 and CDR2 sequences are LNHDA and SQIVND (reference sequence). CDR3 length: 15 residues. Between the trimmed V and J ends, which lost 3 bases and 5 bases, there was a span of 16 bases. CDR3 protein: CASSIRWEAGTEAFF. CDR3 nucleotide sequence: TGTGCCAGTAGTATCCGGTGGGAAGCGGGGACTGAAGCTTTCTTT. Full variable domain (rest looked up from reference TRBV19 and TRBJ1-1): DGGITQSPKYLFRKEGQNVTLSCEQNLNHDAMYWYRQDPGQGLRLIYYSQIVNDFQKGDIAEGYSVSREKKESFPLTVTSAQKNPTAFYLCASSIRWEAGTEAFFGQGTRLTVV.

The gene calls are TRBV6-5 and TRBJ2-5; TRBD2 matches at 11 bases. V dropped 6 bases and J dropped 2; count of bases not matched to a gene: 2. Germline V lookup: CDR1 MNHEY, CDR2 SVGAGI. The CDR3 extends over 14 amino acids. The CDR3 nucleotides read TGTGCCAGCAGCTCTAGCGGGAGGCAAGAGACCCAGTACTTC. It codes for CASSSSGRQETQYF.

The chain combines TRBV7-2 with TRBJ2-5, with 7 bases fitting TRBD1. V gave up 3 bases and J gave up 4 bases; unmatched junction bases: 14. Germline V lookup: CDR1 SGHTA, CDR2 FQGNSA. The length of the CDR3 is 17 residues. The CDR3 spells CASSLTGLAPSIETQYF. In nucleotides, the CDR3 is TGTGCCAGCAGCTTGACAGGGTTGGCTCCCTCTATAGAGACCCAGTACTTC.

This CDR3 is CASSPTPGLAGAYEQYF. The CDR3 nucleotides are TGTGCCAGCTCACCAACCCCCGGACTAGCGGGAGCCTACGAGCAGTACTTC. V usage is TRBV18 and J usage is TRBJ2-7; TRBD2 agrees at 13 bases. The CDR3 consists of 17 residues. Germline V CDR1 and CDR2: KGHSH, LQKENI. The V and J ends lost 2 bases and 2 bases, in that order; junction bases with no gene match: 6. Complete variable domain (other parts from reference TRBV18 and TRBJ2-7): NAGVMQNPRHLVRRRGQEARLRCSPMKGHSHVYWYRQLPEEGLKFMVYLQKENIIDESGMPKERFSAEFPKEGPSILRIQQVVRGDSAAYFCASSPTPGLAGAYEQYFGPGTRLTVT.

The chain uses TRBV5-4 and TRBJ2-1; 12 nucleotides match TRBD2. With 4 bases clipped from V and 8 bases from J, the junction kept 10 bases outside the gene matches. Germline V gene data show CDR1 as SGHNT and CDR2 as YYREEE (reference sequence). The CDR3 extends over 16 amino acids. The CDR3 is CASSPLTSGSGHEQFF. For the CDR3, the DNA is TGTGCCAGCAGCCCCCTGACTAGCGGGAGTGGGCATGAGCAGTTCTTC.

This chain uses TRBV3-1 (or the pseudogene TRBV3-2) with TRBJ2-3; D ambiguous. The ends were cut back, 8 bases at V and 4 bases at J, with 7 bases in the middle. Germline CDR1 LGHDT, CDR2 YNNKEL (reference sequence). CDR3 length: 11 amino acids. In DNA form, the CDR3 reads TGTGCCAGCCGCGGAGCAGATACGCAGTATTTT. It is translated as CASRGADTQYF.

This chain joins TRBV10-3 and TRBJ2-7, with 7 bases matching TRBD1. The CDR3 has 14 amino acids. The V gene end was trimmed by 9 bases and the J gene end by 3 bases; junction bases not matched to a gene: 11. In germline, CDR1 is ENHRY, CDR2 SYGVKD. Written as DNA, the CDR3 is TGTGCCATTACAGACGGGACAGATGACTACGAGCAGTACTTC. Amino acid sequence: CAITDGTDDYEQYF.

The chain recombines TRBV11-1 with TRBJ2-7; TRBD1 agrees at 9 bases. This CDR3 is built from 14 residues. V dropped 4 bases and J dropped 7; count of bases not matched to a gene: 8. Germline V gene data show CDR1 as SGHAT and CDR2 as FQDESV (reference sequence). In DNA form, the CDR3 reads TGTGCCAGCAGCTCAACCGGGACAGGGCAAGAGCAGTACTTC. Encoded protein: CASSSTGTGQEQYF.

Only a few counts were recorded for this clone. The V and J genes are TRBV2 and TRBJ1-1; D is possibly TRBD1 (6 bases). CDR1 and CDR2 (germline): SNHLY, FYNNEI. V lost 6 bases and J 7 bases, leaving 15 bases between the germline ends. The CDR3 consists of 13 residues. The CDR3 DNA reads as TGTGCCAGCAGGAAAGGACAGCAAGATGAAGCTTTCTTT. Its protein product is CASRKGQQDEAFF.

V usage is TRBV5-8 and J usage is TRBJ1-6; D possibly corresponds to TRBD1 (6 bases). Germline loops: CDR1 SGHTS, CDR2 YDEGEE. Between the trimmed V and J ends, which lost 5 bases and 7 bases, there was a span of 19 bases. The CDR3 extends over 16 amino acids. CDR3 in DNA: TGTGCCAGCAGGGGGGCTTACGGGGCAATCAATTCACCCCTCCACTTT. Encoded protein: CASRGAYGAINSPLHF.

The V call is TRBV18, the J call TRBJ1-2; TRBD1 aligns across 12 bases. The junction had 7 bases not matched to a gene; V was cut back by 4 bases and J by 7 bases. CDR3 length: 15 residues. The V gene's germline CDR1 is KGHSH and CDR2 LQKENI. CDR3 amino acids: CASSHPGTGGGGYTF. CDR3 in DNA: TGTGCCAGCTCACACCCCGGGACAGGGGGCGGTGGCTACACCTTC.

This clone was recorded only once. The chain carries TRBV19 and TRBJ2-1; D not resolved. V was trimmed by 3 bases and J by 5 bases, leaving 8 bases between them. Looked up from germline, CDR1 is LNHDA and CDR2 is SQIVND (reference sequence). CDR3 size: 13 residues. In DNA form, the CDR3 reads TGTGCCAGTAGTATGGGCTGGAACAATGAGCAGTTCTTC. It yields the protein CASSMGWNNEQFF. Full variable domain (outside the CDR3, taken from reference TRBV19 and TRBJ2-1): DGGITQSPKYLFRKEGQNVTLSCEQNLNHDAMYWYRQDPGQGLRLIYYSQIVNDFQKGDIAEGYSVSREKKESFPLTVTSAQKNPTAFYLCASSMGWNNEQFFGPGTRLTVL.

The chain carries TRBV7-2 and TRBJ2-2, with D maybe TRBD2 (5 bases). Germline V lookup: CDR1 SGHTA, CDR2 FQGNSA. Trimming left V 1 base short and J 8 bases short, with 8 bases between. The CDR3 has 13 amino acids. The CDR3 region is CASSLGGRGELFF. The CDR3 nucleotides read TGTGCCAGCAGCTTAGGAGGGAGAGGGGAGCTGTTTTTT. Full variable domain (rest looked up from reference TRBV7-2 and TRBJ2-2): GAGVSQSPSNKVTEKGKDVELRCDPISGHTALYWYRQSLGQGLEFLIYFQGNSAPDKSGLPSDRFSAERTGGSVSTLTIQRTQQEDSAVYLCASSLGGRGELFFGEGSRLTVL.

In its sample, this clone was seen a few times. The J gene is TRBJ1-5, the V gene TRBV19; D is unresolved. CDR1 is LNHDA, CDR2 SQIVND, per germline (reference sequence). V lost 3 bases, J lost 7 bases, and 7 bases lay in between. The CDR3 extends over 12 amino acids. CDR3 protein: CASSMEWQPQHF. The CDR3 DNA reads TGTGCCAGTAGTATGGAGTGGCAGCCCCAGCATTTT.

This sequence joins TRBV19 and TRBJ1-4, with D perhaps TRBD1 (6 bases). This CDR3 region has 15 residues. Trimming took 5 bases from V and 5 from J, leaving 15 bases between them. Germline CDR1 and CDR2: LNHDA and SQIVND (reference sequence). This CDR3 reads CASSYQGQGNEKLFF. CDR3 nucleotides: TGTGCCAGTAGTTACCAGGGGCAAGGAAATGAAAAACTGTTTTTT. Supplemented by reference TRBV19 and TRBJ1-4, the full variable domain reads DGGITQSPKYLFRKEGQNVTLSCEQNLNHDAMYWYRQDPGQGLRLIYYSQIVNDFQKGDIAEGYSVSREKKESFPLTVTSAQKNPTAFYLCASSYQGQGNEKLFFGSGTQLSVL.

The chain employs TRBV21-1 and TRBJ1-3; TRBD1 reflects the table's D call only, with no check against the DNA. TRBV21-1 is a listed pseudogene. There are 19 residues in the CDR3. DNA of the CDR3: TGTGCCAGCAGCAAAGCGCCCCAGGCAGGGAAGTGGAATGGAAACACCATATATTTT. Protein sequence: CASSKAPQAGKWNGNTIYF.

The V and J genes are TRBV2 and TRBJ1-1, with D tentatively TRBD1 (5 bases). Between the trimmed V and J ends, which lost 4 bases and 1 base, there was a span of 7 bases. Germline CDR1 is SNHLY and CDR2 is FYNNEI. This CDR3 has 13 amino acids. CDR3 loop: CASSGQRNTEAFF. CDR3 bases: TGTGCCAGCAGTGGACAGAGGAACACTGAAGCTTTCTTT.

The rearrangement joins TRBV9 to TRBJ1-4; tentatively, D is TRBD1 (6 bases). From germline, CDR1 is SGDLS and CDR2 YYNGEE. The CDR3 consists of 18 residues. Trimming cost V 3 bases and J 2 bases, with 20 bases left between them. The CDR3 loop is CASSAHGLGAGTNEKLFF. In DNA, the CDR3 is TGTGCCAGCAGCGCACACGGCCTGGGGGCCGGGACTAATGAAAAACTGTTTTTT.

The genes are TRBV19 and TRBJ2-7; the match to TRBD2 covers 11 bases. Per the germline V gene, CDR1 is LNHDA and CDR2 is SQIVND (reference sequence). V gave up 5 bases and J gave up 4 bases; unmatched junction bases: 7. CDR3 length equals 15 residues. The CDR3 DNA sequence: TGTGCCAGTAGTTTTCCGGGACTAGCGGTTTACGAGCAGTACTTC. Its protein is CASSFPGLAVYEQYF.

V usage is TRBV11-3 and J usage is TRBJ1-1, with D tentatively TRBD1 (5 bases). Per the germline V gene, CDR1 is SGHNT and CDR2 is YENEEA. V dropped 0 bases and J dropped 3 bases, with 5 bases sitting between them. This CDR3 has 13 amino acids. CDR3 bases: TGTGCCAGCAGCTTAGAAGGGGACACTGAAGCTTTCTTT. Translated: CASSLEGDTEAFF. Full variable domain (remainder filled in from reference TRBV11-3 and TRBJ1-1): EAGVVQSPRYKIIEKKQPVAFWCNPISGHNTLYWYLQNLGQGPELLIRYENEEAVDDSQLPKDRFSAERLKGVDSTLKIQPAELGDSAVYLCASSLEGDTEAFFGQGTRLTVV.

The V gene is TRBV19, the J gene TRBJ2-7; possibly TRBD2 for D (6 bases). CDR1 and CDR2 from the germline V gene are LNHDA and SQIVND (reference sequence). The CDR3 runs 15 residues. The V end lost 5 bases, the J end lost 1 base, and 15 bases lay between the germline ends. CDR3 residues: CASSPTAGISYEQYF. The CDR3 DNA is TGTGCCAGTAGTCCGACCGCGGGGATATCCTACGAGCAGTACTTC.

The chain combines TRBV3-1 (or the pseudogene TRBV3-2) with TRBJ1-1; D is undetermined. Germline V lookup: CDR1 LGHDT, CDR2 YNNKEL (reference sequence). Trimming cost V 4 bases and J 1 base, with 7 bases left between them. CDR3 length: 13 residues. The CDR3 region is CASSRAWNTEAFF. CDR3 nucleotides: TGTGCCAGCAGCCGGGCATGGAACACTGAAGCTTTCTTT.

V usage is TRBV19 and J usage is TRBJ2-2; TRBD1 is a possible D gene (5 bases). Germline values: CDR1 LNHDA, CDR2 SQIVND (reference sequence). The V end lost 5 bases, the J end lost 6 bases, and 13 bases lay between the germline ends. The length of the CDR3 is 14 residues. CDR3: CASSPSGLAGELFF. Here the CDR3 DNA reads TGTGCCAGTAGTCCCTCAGGGTTGGCCGGGGAGCTGTTTTTT.

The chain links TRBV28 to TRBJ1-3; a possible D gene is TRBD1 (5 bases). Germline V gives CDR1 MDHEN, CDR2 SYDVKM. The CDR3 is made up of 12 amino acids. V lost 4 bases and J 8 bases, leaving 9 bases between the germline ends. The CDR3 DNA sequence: TGTGCCAGCAGTTCCCGGGACTACACCATATATTTT. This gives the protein CASSSRDYTIYF.

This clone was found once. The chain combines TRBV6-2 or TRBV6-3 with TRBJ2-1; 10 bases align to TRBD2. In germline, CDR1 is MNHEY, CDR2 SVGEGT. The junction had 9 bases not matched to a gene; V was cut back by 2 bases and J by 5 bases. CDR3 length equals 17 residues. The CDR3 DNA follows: TGTGCCAGCAGTTACAGGGGAAGCGGGAGGGCCAACAATGAGCAGTTCTTC. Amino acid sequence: CASSYRGSGRANNEQFF.

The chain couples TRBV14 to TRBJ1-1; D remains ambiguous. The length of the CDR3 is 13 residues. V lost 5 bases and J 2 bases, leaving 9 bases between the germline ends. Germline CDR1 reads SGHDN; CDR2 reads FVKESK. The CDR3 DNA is TGTGCCAGCAGCTCGTCAGGAAACACTGAAGCTTTCTTT. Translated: CASSSSGNTEAFF.